These 32 T cell receptor beta chains originate from one sample sequenced in a study of OX40 agonist ivuxolimab in advanced cancers. Method: immunoSEQ multiplex PCR; TCRdb's copy keeps in-frame clones and lacks some. The repertoire holds about 53,000 clones, with approximately 90% as singletons. The source was CD4+ or CD8+ T cells sorted from blood, collected in a trial of the OX40 agonist ivuxolimab. These receptors were collected from an adult with an advanced solid tumor such as melanoma, head and neck, liver or kidney cancer.

V is TRBV28 and J is TRBJ1-2; D is uncertain. The germline V and J ends were trimmed by 2 bases and 8 bases, with 18 bases remaining between them. This CDR3 is built from 15 residues. Germline V lookup: CDR1 MDHEN, CDR2 SYDVKM. The CDR3 sequence is CASSLDPGRQRGYTF. DNA of the CDR3: TGTGCCAGCAGTTTAGACCCGGGAAGGCAAAGGGGCTACACCTTC.

This sequence joins TRBV19 and TRBJ2-5, with 8 bases lining up with TRBD2. Germline V gives CDR1 LNHDA, CDR2 SQIVND (reference sequence). The CDR3 length is 15 residues. V lost 3 bases to trimming and J lost 2 bases; unmatched junction nucleotides: 5. Here the CDR3 reads CASSILASGQETQYF. The DNA of the CDR3 is TGTGCCAGTAGTATTTTGGCTAGCGGGCAAGAGACCCAGTACTTC.

The genes are TRBV2 and TRBJ2-1; possible D gene TRBD2, 6 bases. The V gene lost 6 bases and the J gene lost 12 bases, with 21 bases spanning the gap. The CDR3 runs 14 residues. Germline V lookup: CDR1 SNHLY, CDR2 FYNNEI. The CDR3 nucleotides are TGTGCCAGCAGGTATCCGGGACTGACGACCGGGCAGTTCTTC. This sequence encodes CASRYPGLTTGQFF.

This chain uses TRBV19 with TRBJ1-5, with D perhaps matching TRBD1 (5 bases). The CDR3 has 14 amino acids. CDR1 LNHDA and CDR2 SQIVND come from the germline V gene (reference sequence). V dropped 7 bases and J dropped 0 bases, with 10 bases sitting between them. CDR3 in amino acids: CASKGLNSNQPQHF. The CDR3 nucleotides read TGTGCCAGTAAGGGACTAAATAGCAATCAGCCCCAGCATTTT.

This chain links TRBV19 with TRBJ2-1; 9 bases align to TRBD2. Germline values: CDR1 LNHDA, CDR2 SQIVND (reference sequence). The CDR3 is 15 residues long. Losses at the gene ends were 6 bases for V and 5 bases for J; bases not matched to a gene: 8. The CDR3 loop is CASRLGLAKHNEQFF. CDR3 nucleotide sequence: TGTGCCAGTAGACTCGGACTAGCGAAGCACAATGAGCAGTTCTTC.

This chain joins TRBV5-4 and TRBJ2-2; 13 positions match TRBD2. This CDR3 is 17 amino acids long. Per germline, CDR1 SGHNT and CDR2 YYREEE (reference sequence). V shed 4 bases and J 7 bases; nucleotides not matched to a gene: 10. CDR3 region: CASSTGLAGDHSGELFF. CDR3 DNA sequence: TGTGCCAGCAGCACAGGACTAGCGGGAGACCACAGCGGGGAGCTGTTTTTT.

V usage is TRBV18 and J usage is TRBJ1-1; D gene uncertain. V was trimmed by 2 bases and J by 4 bases, leaving 17 bases between them. The CDR3 has 16 residues. Germline V gene data show CDR1 as KGHSH and CDR2 as LQKENI. The CDR3 nucleotides read TGTGCCAGCTCACCAGGGCCAGCACCCCATGGCACTGAAGCTTTCTTT. As protein: CASSPGPAPHGTEAFF.

V usage is TRBV30 and J usage is TRBJ1-2, with D perhaps matching TRBD1 (6 bases). Trimming removed 5 bases at V and 2 bases at J, with 15 bases between. CDR3 length: 14 residues. The V gene's germline CDR1 is GTSNPN and CDR2 SVGIG (reference sequence). The CDR3 bases are TGTGCCTGGTCGGGCCCCCAGGGGAACTATGGCTACACCTTC. Its protein is CAWSGPQGNYGYTF.

The V call is TRBV30, the J call TRBJ1-2, with D hard to call. The CDR3 totals 13 residues. The V gene's germline CDR1 is GTSNPN and CDR2 SVGIG (reference sequence). V was pared by 3 bases and J by 7 bases, with 15 bases between. The CDR3 protein is CAWSLGKSVGYTF. The CDR3 nucleotides are TGTGCCTGGAGCTTGGGCAAGTCGGTTGGCTACACCTTC.

The rearrangement links TRBV6-5 to TRBJ2-5; D unresolved. The CDR3 is 13 residues long. Germline-derived CDR1 and CDR2 are MNHEY and SVGAGI. The V end lost 10 bases, the J end lost 2 bases, and 14 bases lay between the germline ends. The CDR3, as DNA: TGTGCCACCGTGTGGACGGAACAAGAGACCCAGTACTTC. Its translation is CATVWTEQETQYF.

This clone appeared a few times. The J gene is TRBJ1-1, the V gene TRBV18; D gene ambiguous. The CDR3 runs 13 residues. The V end was cut by 1 base, the J end by 1 base, with 4 bases between. Germline loops: CDR1 KGHSH, CDR2 LQKENI. The CDR3 nucleotides read TGTGCCAGCTCACCACAGGGGAACACTGAAGCTTTCTTT. Encoded protein: CASSPQGNTEAFF. Complete variable domain (other parts from reference TRBV18 and TRBJ1-1): NAGVMQNPRHLVRRRGQEARLRCSPMKGHSHVYWYRQLPEEGLKFMVYLQKENIIDESGMPKERFSAEFPKEGPSILRIQQVVRGDSAAYFCASSPQGNTEAFFGQGTRLTVV.

The chain couples TRBV14 to TRBJ1-1, with D perhaps matching TRBD1 (6 bases). The V gene's germline CDR1 is SGHDN and CDR2 FVKESK. Trimming pared 1 base from V and 1 base from J, leaving 16 bases between. The CDR3 contains 17 residues. The DNA of the CDR3 is TGTGCCAGCAGCCAAGCCCTGGGTGCAGGGGCGAACACTGAAGCTTTCTTT. Amino acids: CASSQALGAGANTEAFF. The full variable domain, completed using reference TRBV14 and TRBJ1-1, is EAGVTQFPSHSVIEKGQTVTLRCDPISGHDNLYWYRRVMGKEIKFLLHFVKESKQDESGMPNNRFLAERTGGTYSTLKVQPAELEDSGVYFCASSQALGAGANTEAFFGQGTRLTVV.

The V and J genes are TRBV7-8 and TRBJ2-2; TRBD2 matches at 7 bases. CDR1 and CDR2 (germline): SGHVS, FQNEAQ. This CDR3 is built from 19 residues. J lost 4 bases, V lost 5 bases, and 19 bases had no gene match. The CDR3 spells CASSPRATPAGVGTGELFF. DNA for the CDR3: TGTGCCAGCAGCCCTCGGGCCACTCCGGCGGGAGTAGGCACCGGGGAGCTGTTTTTT.

The V gene is TRBV5-4, the J gene TRBJ1-1, with 7 nucleotides matching TRBD1. The CDR3 extends over 18 amino acids. Germline assignment: CDR1 SGHNT and CDR2 YYREEE (reference sequence). Trimming cost V 2 bases and J 2 bases; bases outside gene matches: 15. The CDR3 reads CASSFKRDSLKLNTEAFF. In nucleotides, the CDR3 is TGTGCCAGCAGCTTTAAACGGGACAGCCTAAAACTAAACACTGAAGCTTTCTTT. The complete variable domain, with remaining parts taken from reference TRBV5-4 and TRBJ1-1, reads ETGVTQSPTHLIKTRGQQVTLRCSSQSGHNTVSWYQQALGQGPQFIFQYYREEENGRGNFPPRFSGLQFPNYSSELNVNALELDDSALYLCASSFKRDSLKLNTEAFFGQGTRLTVV.

CDR3 sequence reads: CASSLWDSGTDTQYF. CDR3 sequence (DNA): TGCGCCAGCAGCTTGTGGGACAGCGGCACAGATACGCAGTATTTT. V and J are TRBV5-1 and TRBJ2-3; 7 nucleotides agree with TRBD1. This CDR3 comprises 15 residues. V shed 1 base, J shed 1 base, and the junction held 3 bases outside the gene matches. The germline gives CDR1 SGHRS, CDR2 YFSETQ.

The chain combines TRBV28 with TRBJ2-5; D possibly corresponds to TRBD1 (6 bases). Trimming took off 3 bases at V and 4 bases at J, with 12 bases between the two ends. Germline CDR1 MDHEN, CDR2 SYDVKM. The CDR3 sequence is 14 residues long. The CDR3 DNA sequence: TGTGCCAGCAGTTTGGTCAGGACAGTAGAGACCCAGTACTTC. Translated, it gives CASSLVRTVETQYF.

This chain joins TRBV27 and TRBJ2-5, with 10 bases matching TRBD2. V trimming: 3 bases; J trimming: 5 bases; junction bases outside the gene matches: 12. From germline, CDR1 is MNHEY and CDR2 SMNVEV (reference sequence). This CDR3 is built from 17 residues. This CDR3 reads CASSLIVSSGSLETQYF. CDR3 bases: TGTGCCAGCAGTTTGATTGTGTCTAGCGGGAGTTTGGAGACCCAGTACTTC.

The chain uses TRBV6-1 and TRBJ1-4, with unresolved D. Germline V gives CDR1 MNHNS, CDR2 SASEGT. The CDR3 contains 12 residues. The ends were cut back, 6 bases at V and 5 bases at J, with 7 bases in the middle. CDR3 nucleotides: TGTGCCAGCAGCCCTTCGAATGAAAAACTGTTTTTT. The encoded protein is CASSPSNEKLFF.

V usage is TRBV30 and J usage is TRBJ1-1; D is ambiguous. The V gene lost 0 bases and the J gene lost 4 bases, with 12 bases spanning the gap. This CDR3 has 14 residues. Germline V gives CDR1 GTSNPN, CDR2 SVGIG (reference sequence). The CDR3 coding sequence is TGTGCCTGGAGTGTGGGCAGAAGTGGCACTGAAGCTTTCTTT. Its translation is CAWSVGRSGTEAFF.

V gene TRBV28 combines with J gene TRBJ2-5; D unresolved. Germline CDR1 MDHEN, CDR2 SYDVKM. The length of the CDR3 is 12 residues. Trimming shortened V by 4 bases and J by 7 bases, and 10 bases separated the two germline ends. The CDR3 region has the DNA TGTGCCAGCAGTTCACCGGGCGGGACCCAGTACTTC. Its protein product is CASSSPGGTQYF.

The chain couples TRBV19 to TRBJ1-5; D is unclear. The V gene's germline CDR1 is LNHDA and CDR2 SQIVND (reference sequence). Trimming removed 5 bases at V and 4 bases at J, with 9 bases between. CDR3 length: 13 amino acids. This CDR3 reads CASSEGYNQPQHF. As DNA, the CDR3 is TGTGCCAGTAGTGAAGGGTATAATCAGCCCCAGCATTTT.

The chain uses TRBV13 and TRBJ1-2; no definite D call. This CDR3 contains 12 residues. The V gene's germline CDR1 is PRHDT and CDR2 FYEKMQ (reference sequence). V lost 1 base and J lost 8, with 8 bases in between. CDR3 loop: CASSLDQDGYTF. As DNA, the CDR3 is TGTGCCAGCAGCTTAGATCAGGACGGCTACACCTTC.

The rearrangement joins TRBV7-9 to TRBJ1-2; 8 bases fit TRBD1. V lost 0 bases and J lost 4; bases outside the gene matches: 7. Germline CDR1 reads SEHNR; CDR2 reads FQNEAQ (reference sequence). This CDR3 contains 16 residues. The CDR3 spells CASSLAGATGAYGYTF. CDR3 bases: TGTGCCAGCAGCTTAGCCGGCGCGACAGGGGCCTATGGCTACACCTTC.

The genes are TRBV5-4 and TRBJ2-4, with D perhaps given as TRBD1 or TRBD2 (5 bases each). CDR1 SGHNT and CDR2 YYREEE come from the germline V gene (reference sequence). The CDR3 consists of 15 residues. Trimming took 0 bases from V and 7 from J, leaving 14 bases between them. CDR3 loop: CASSLAGAEANIQYF. The CDR3 DNA sequence: TGTGCCAGCAGCTTGGCCGGGGCCGAAGCGAACATTCAGTACTTC.

V and J are TRBV28 and TRBJ1-2, with 8 bases that match TRBD1. The CDR3 covers 14 residues. Germline V gene lookup returns CDR1 MDHEN and CDR2 SYDVKM. V lost 2 bases and J lost 7; bases outside the gene matches: 6. The CDR3 DNA is TGTGCCAGCAGTTTAGGTCAGGGGGCGGGTGGCTACACCTTC. It is translated as CASSLGQGAGGYTF.

V and J are TRBV27 and TRBJ1-6; TRBD1 aligns across 8 bases. Germline CDR1 is MNHEY and CDR2 is SMNVEV (reference sequence). V trimming: 7 bases; J trimming: 9 bases; junction bases outside the gene matches: 8. The CDR3 spans 14 residues. The CDR3 sequence: CASMRGDRTSPLHF. The CDR3 DNA is TGTGCCAGCATGAGAGGGGACAGGACTTCACCCCTCCACTTT.

The chain combines TRBV7-2 with TRBJ1-3, with D uncertain. The CDR3 contains 12 residues. Germline V lookup: CDR1 SGHTA, CDR2 FQGNSA. Trimming cost V 2 bases and J 4 bases, with 3 bases left between them. The CDR3 here is CASSLLGNTIYF. The CDR3 nucleotides read TGTGCCAGCAGCTTACTAGGAAACACCATATATTTT.

The chain employs TRBV27 and TRBJ1-4, with D tentatively TRBD1 (5 bases). The CDR3 covers 13 residues. Trimming left V 2 bases short and J 7 bases short, with 8 bases between. The V gene's germline CDR1 is MNHEY and CDR2 SMNVEV (reference sequence). The CDR3 DNA reads as TGTGCCAGCAGTTTAGGGGGGGGTGAAAAACTGTTTTTT. It translates to CASSLGGGEKLFF.

The chain couples TRBV18 to TRBJ2-1; D may be TRBD1 (5 bases). Germline values: CDR1 KGHSH, CDR2 LQKENI. Trimming took 5 bases from V and 0 from J, leaving 14 bases between them. This CDR3 comprises 16 residues. CDR3 sequence: CASSTDGASSYNEQFF. The CDR3 bases are TGTGCCAGCTCAACCGATGGGGCGAGCTCCTACAATGAGCAGTTCTTC.

The chain recombines TRBV6-1 with TRBJ2-7; D may be TRBD2 (6 bases). V gave up 3 bases and J gave up 9 bases, with 9 bases separating them. Germline V gives CDR1 MNHNS, CDR2 SASEGT. The CDR3 has 11 residues. The CDR3 spells CASSEFSGQYF. CDR3 sequence (DNA): TGTGCCAGCAGTGAGTTTAGCGGGCAGTACTTC.

The chain is built from TRBV10-1 and TRBJ2-2; 9 nucleotides align to TRBD1. The germline V gene encodes CDR1 WNHNN and CDR2 SYGVQD (reference sequence). This CDR3 region has 14 residues. Trimming removed 5 bases from V and 7 bases from J; junction bases left unmatched: 5. The DNA for the CDR3 is TGCGCCAGCAGTCATGGACAGGGGATCGGGGAGCTGTTTTTT. Its protein product is CASSHGQGIGELFF.

The V call is TRBV19, the J call TRBJ2-5; 11 positions match TRBD1. The CDR3 sequence is 15 residues long. J gave up 5 bases and V 3 bases, and 5 bases lay outside the gene matches. Germline CDR1 LNHDA, CDR2 SQIVND (reference sequence). Written as DNA, the CDR3 is TGTGCCAGTAGTATTAGGACAGGGGGCTCGGAGACCCAGTACTTC. Its translation: CASSIRTGGSETQYF.